The 10 T cell receptor beta chains below come from one sample, sequenced in a study of identical twins. MiXCR, applied by TCRdb to the 5' RACE reads, yields one record per CDR3 protein. The data contain approximately 1.8 million distinct CDR3 sequences, around a third of them seen just once; the ten biggest clones take up about 0.27%. Material for sequencing was cord blood. The receptors originated from a newborn girl in good health.

V gene TRBV28 combines with J gene TRBJ2-7, with TRBD2 identical over 11 bases. CDR3 length: 14 residues. CDR1 is MDHEN and CDR2 is SYDVKM in the germline V gene. V shed 7 bases and J 3 bases; nucleotides not matched to a gene: 5. Here the CDR3 reads CASIPTSGNYEQYF. DNA for the CDR3: TGTGCCAGCATTCCGACTAGCGGGAACTACGAGCAGTACTTC.

The chain has TRBV24-1 and TRBJ2-2; D ambiguous. CDR1 and CDR2 from the germline V gene are KGHDR and SFDVKD. The germline V and J ends were trimmed by 1 base and 1 base, with 9 bases remaining between them. This CDR3 contains 16 residues. CDR3 DNA sequence: TGTGCCACCAGTGATTTAGGTAGTCGGAACACCGGGGAGCTGTTTTTT. Translation gives CATSDLGSRNTGELFF.

The chain links TRBV5-1 to TRBJ2-1; 7 nucleotides align to TRBD2. The end of the DNA aligns better with TRBJ2-7, so the J call may be wrong. The V gene's germline CDR1 is SGHRS and CDR2 YFSETQ. The CDR3 spans 15 residues. The chain's CDR3 is CASSFAGVSYNEQYF. The CDR3 bases are TGCGCCAGCAGCTTCGCGGGGGTATCCTACAATGAGCAGTACTTC.

This clonotype came up a few times. The rearrangement uses TRBV9 and TRBJ2-7; 8 bases agree with TRBD2. The CDR3 consists of 14 residues. V was pared by 3 bases and J by 2 bases, with 4 bases of the junction left unmatched. Germline V gene sequence: CDR1 SGDLS, CDR2 YYNGEE. CDR3 DNA sequence: TGTGCCAGCAGCGCCTTGGGACTAGCCTACGAGCAGTACTTC. Protein sequence: CASSALGLAYEQYF.

This clonotype was picked up many times. The rearrangement links TRBV28 to TRBJ2-7, with D uncertain. Germline V gene lookup returns CDR1 MDHEN and CDR2 SYDVKM. CDR3 length: 14 amino acids. The V gene lost 3 bases and the J gene lost 0 bases, with 9 bases spanning the gap. The CDR3 nucleotides are TGTGCCAGCAGTTTCGTCGGCAACTCCTACGAGCAGTACTTC. Translating it yields CASSFVGNSYEQYF.

This clonotype was recorded a few times. The rearrangement uses TRBV4-1 and TRBJ1-1; D gene uncertain. Germline V gene lookup returns CDR1 MGHRA and CDR2 YSYEKL. The CDR3 extends over 13 amino acids. V lost 1 base and J 7 bases, leaving 10 bases between the germline ends. Here the CDR3 reads CASSQVFQDEAFF. The CDR3 bases are TGCGCCAGCAGCCAAGTCTTTCAGGATGAAGCTTTCTTT.

This clonotype was found a few times. This rearrangement joins TRBV4-2 to TRBJ2-2, with TRBD2 identical over 10 bases. Germline trimming cut 4 bases from V and 0 bases from J; bases unmatched to any gene: 5. The CDR3 is 17 residues long. Germline V gene data show CDR1 as LGHNA and CDR2 as YNFKEQ. This CDR3 reads CASSRASGGPNTGELFF. CDR3 sequence (DNA): TGTGCCAGCAGCCGGGCTAGCGGGGGACCGAACACCGGGGAGCTGTTTTTT.

As to this clonotype: With a much larger clone just one base away, this may be a read error. The V and J genes are TRBV5-1 and TRBJ2-7, with D perhaps TRBD2 (5 bases). CDR1 is SGHRS and CDR2 is YFSETQ in the germline V gene. Trimming cost V 4 bases and J 2 bases, with 13 bases left between them. The CDR3 sequence is 14 residues long. CDR3 sequence: CASSVSRDTYEQYF. CDR3 coding DNA: TGCGCCAGCAGCGTGTCGAGGGATACCTACGAGCAGTACTTC.

Concerning this clonotype: A read error may account for a junction end that differs from germline. This sequence joins TRBV2 and TRBJ2-5, with D unresolved. The tail of the sequence fits TRBJ2-4 better, so the J call may be wrong. Germline V gene sequence: CDR1 SNHLY, CDR2 FYNNEI. The CDR3 covers 13 residues. CDR3 nucleotide sequence: TGTGCCAGCAGTGAAATAGCCGAAAACATTCAGTACTTC. This sequence encodes CASSEIAENIQYF.

This clonotype came up many times. The chain links TRBV12-3 or TRBV12-4 to TRBJ1-2, with 7 bases matching TRBD1. The CDR3 runs to 18 residues. J lost 1 base, V lost 3 bases, and 14 bases had no gene match. The CDR3 sequence: CASSFGPDRILINYGYTF. The DNA of the CDR3 is TGTGCCAGCAGTTTCGGGCCGGACAGGATATTAATTAACTATGGCTACACCTTC.